This entry concerns a single T cell receptor beta chain. One Seattle source followed patients from active infection through their disease course. The sample is drawn from a study of blood T cell repertoires in COVID-19. At the level of the study: Some COVID-19 samples were acute and others convalescent; all came from the United States, Italy and Spain.

Authors' analysis steps: Scientists estimated how many nucleated cells there were by amplifying reference gene primers. Assay used: immunoSEQ multiplex PCR; TCRdb lists only in-frame clones, some missing. Clone size and the V and J calls come from that table; the DNA yielded D and trimming. The sample lists 150,000 to 200,000 clones; about four fifths were seen once. The CDR3 contains 13 residues. Germline CDR1 reads LGHDT; CDR2 reads YNNKEL (reference sequence). Trimming cost V 4 bases and J 10 bases, with 14 bases left between them. The TCR originated in a woman between 40 and 55 years old with COVID-19, enrolled during active disease. This chain uses TRBV3-1 (or the pseudogene TRBV3-2) with TRBJ2-1; no reliable D call. The sequencing input was peripheral blood. The CDR3 nucleotides are TGTGCCAGCAGCCCAGACTGGGCCCGGGAGCAGTTCTTC. It is translated as CASSPDWAREQFF.